This T cell receptor beta chain derives from a study of CD8+ T cells in alopecia areata. The treatment is: oral pan-JAK inhibitor, 5-10 mg twice daily. RNA extraction and reverse transcription yielded cDNA as sequencing template. Clones were read by immunoSEQ multiplex PCR, and TCRdb kept only the in-frame ones, dropping some. The sample contains fewer than 200,000 clones, under 60% of which appear only once. The CDR3 spans 14 residues. Germline V CDR1 and CDR2: SNHLY, FYNNEI. V lost 7 bases to trimming and J lost 0 bases, with 10 bases between them. Sequencing used CD8+ T cells sorted from blood, obtained at week 24, from a patient treated with tofacitinib. This rearrangement joins TRBV2 to TRBJ1-3; D not resolved. The sequence came from a human donor with alopecia areata. In DNA, the CDR3 is TGTGCCAGCATTGGGCAGGTCTCTGGAAACACCATATATTTT. Amino acids: CASIGQVSGNTIYF.